The 8 T cell receptor beta chains presented below share a single source sample, sequenced in a study of spatial heterogeneity in lung cancer. Whole-study results and caveats: Mutation counts in tumors were tracked by counts of expanded intratumoral alpha and beta TCRs.

TCRdb reanalysed the 5' RACE reads using MiXCR and keeps one entry per CDR3 protein. The table shows 2,000 to 3,000 distinct CDR3 sequences, with around 6.8% occurring only once. The sample's time point: sample taken at primary tumor resection. These receptors have no identified antigens. Sequencing was performed on lung tumor tissue, taken at surgery. These receptors were collected from a female donor with early-stage non-small cell lung cancer.

This clonotype is judged medium-sized (0.01 to 0.1%). The chain recombines TRBV6-1 with TRBJ1-5, with 7 bases matching TRBD1. Germline V lookup: CDR1 MNHNS, CDR2 SASEGT. V shed 6 bases and J 0 bases; nucleotides not matched to a gene: 2. The length of the CDR3 is 14 residues. DNA for the CDR3: TGTGCCAGCAGGGGACAGAATAGCAATCAGCCCCAGCATTTT. This gives the protein CASRGQNSNQPQHF.

V usage is TRBV7-9 and J usage is TRBJ2-1; tentatively, D is TRBD1 (6 bases). The CDR3 has 12 residues. CDR1 is SEHNR and CDR2 is FQNEAQ in the germline V gene (reference sequence). V was clipped by 1 base and J by 14 bases, with 12 bases between them. CDR3 DNA sequence: TGTGCCAGCAGCTTAGAGGGACATCGAGAGTTCTTC. This codes for CASSLEGHREFF.

Relative to its sample, this clonotype is medium-sized. V gene TRBV11-2 combines with J gene TRBJ2-1, with D possibly matching TRBD1 (5 bases). Trimming stripped 2 bases from V and 0 bases from J, with 14 bases between. The germline V gene has CDR1 SGHAT and CDR2 FQNNGV. This CDR3 is 17 amino acids long. The CDR3 coding sequence is TGTGCCAGCAGCTTAAACCTCAGACAGAGCTCCTACAATGAGCAGTTCTTC. It yields the protein CASSLNLRQSSYNEQFF.

V is TRBV28 and J is TRBJ2-3; D tentatively fits TRBD1 or TRBD2 (5 bases each). V lost 3 bases and J 2 bases, leaving 9 bases between the germline ends. Per the germline V gene, CDR1 is MDHEN and CDR2 is SYDVKM. The CDR3 has 14 residues. DNA of the CDR3: TGTGCCAGCAGTTTCACGGGGACCACAGATACGCAGTATTTT. As protein: CASSFTGTTDTQYF.

In its sample, this clonotype ranks as medium-sized. The rearrangement joins TRBV11-2 to TRBJ2-1; no firm D call. CDR3 length: 13 residues. The germline V gene has CDR1 SGHAT and CDR2 FQNNGV. V dropped 3 bases and J dropped 12 bases, with 15 bases sitting between them. CDR3 coding DNA: TGTGCCAGCAGCTTGTCAGCCGATCCACCGCAGTTCTTC. Translated: CASSLSADPPQFF.

Sample share makes this clonotype medium-sized. The chain combines TRBV7-6 with TRBJ2-2; D gene uncertain. The ends were cut back, 1 base at V and 4 bases at J, with 7 bases in the middle. There are 14 residues in the CDR3. The V gene's germline CDR1 is SGHVS and CDR2 FNYEAQ. DNA of the CDR3: TGTGCCAGCAGCTTAGGTCGAACCACCGGGGAGCTGTTTTTT. It encodes CASSLGRTTGELFF.

By its share, this clonotype is medium-sized (0.01 to 0.1%). V usage is TRBV7-2 and J usage is TRBJ1-4; 7 positions match TRBD1. This CDR3 region has 14 residues. Germline CDR1 is SGHTA and CDR2 is FQGNSA. J lost 8 bases, V lost 3 bases, and 6 bases had no gene match. The CDR3 region is CASSLQGDGEKLFF. The DNA of the CDR3 is TGTGCCAGCAGCTTGCAGGGGGATGGGGAAAAACTGTTTTTT.

This clonotype was detected a few times. The chain has TRBV7-2 and TRBJ1-4; maybe TRBD1 (5 bases). CDR3 length: 14 amino acids. Germline CDR1 is SGHTA and CDR2 is FQGNSA. Trimming pared 2 bases from V and 7 bases from J, leaving 11 bases between. The chain's CDR3 is CASSLIGAGEKLFF. Written as DNA, the CDR3 is TGTGCCAGCAGCTTAATAGGGGCAGGTGAAAAACTGTTTTTT.